Detailed here is one T cell receptor beta chain. The method was immunoSEQ multiplex PCR; TCRdb's version includes in-frame clones alone and lacks a portion of them. The table includes about 67,000 clones, 92% detected once. This entry belongs to a study of T cells after somatic rescue of genetic block. Trimming shortened V by 0 bases and J by 6 bases, and 10 bases separated the two germline ends. CDR1 is KGHSH, CDR2 LQKENI, per germline. The CDR3 consists of 14 residues. The V call is TRBV18, the J call TRBJ2-3; perhaps TRBD1 as D (5 bases). This clonotype was obtained from a man between 40 and 49 years old. Input material: peripheral blood mononuclear cells (PBMCs). The CDR3 reads CASSPPSHRDTQYF. In DNA form, the CDR3 reads TGTGCCAGCTCACCACCTTCGCACAGGGATACGCAGTATTTT.